This entry is about one T cell receptor beta chain. This sample was taken from a study of shared clonotypes between healthy human individuals. Clones were read by immunoSEQ multiplex PCR, and TCRdb kept only the in-frame ones, dropping some. Here the sample spans approximately 2.1 million clones, about 92% being singletons. Sequences were obtained from naive CD4+ T cells from PBMCs. Subset noted: CD45RA+ positively selected. This TCR came from a man younger than 35 in good health. Some clones in this sample may be carry-over from other donors' samples.

The CDR3 sequence: CSVDPLGSPYNEQFF. The DNA for the CDR3 is TGCAGCGTTGACCCTTTAGGATCCCCGTACAATGAGCAGTTCTTC. The rearrangement uses TRBV29-1 and TRBJ2-1; D uncertain. The CDR3 is 15 residues long. CDR1 SQVTM and CDR2 ANQGSEA come from the germline V gene. V was clipped by 3 bases and J by 4 bases, with 16 bases between them.